The 9 T cell receptor beta chains below come from one sample, sequenced in a study of T cells in Graves' hyperthyroidism and ophthalmopathy (dated by TCRdb to about 2019). The library was obtained by multiplex PCR. The reads were generated on an Illumina HiSeq 2000. Amplification of TCR beta CDR3 regions was carried out from RNA transcripts. For the first round of RT-PCR on the TCR CDR3, the HTBI primer set was used together with the Qiagen OneStep RT-PCR kit. The public sequencing data were trimmed at Q25 with fastp and processed into clonotypes with MiXCR by TCRdb, which kept only in-frame beta chains. Each entry merges the rows of one CDR3 protein and shows their most common DNA and genes. In this sample the table shows 550,000 to 600,000 distinct CDR3 sequences, approximately 14% of which occur a single time. The biggest ten clones account for roughly 7.1% of the sample. The sequenced material came from blood. The receptor set was obtained from a woman aged 18-29 years with Graves' ophthalmopathy.

The J gene is TRBJ2-3, the V gene TRBV20-1; 8 positions match TRBD2. This CDR3 is 19 amino acids long. Per germline, CDR1 DFQATT and CDR2 SNEGSKA (reference sequence). With 0 bases clipped from V and 4 bases from J, the junction kept 18 bases outside the gene matches. CDR3 DNA: TGCAGTGCTAGAGATGGAGGGGGTTTAGCGGGAAAGGGCGCAGATACGCAGTATTTT. It translates to CSARDGGGLAGKGADTQYF.

This clonotype has ten or more counts. V is TRBV20-1 and J is TRBJ2-1, with 15 bases aligning to TRBD2. Germline CDR1 reads DFQATT; CDR2 reads SNEGSKA (reference sequence). The CDR3 contains 19 residues. The junction had 9 bases not matched to a gene; V was cut back by 3 bases and J by 0 bases. CDR3 sequence reads: CSASGGLAGGQLSYNEQFF. The CDR3 DNA follows: TGCAGTGCTAGTGGGGGACTAGCGGGAGGACAACTCTCCTACAATGAGCAGTTCTTC.

As concerns this clonotype: Germline and junction disagree at one end, which may indicate a read error. The rearrangement uses TRBV7-2 and TRBJ1-5, with TRBD1 as a possible D gene (5 bases). The germline V gene has CDR1 SGHTA and CDR2 FQGNSA. CDR3 length: 16 amino acids. The DNA for the CDR3 is TGTGCCCGCAGCTCAGCCTGGGACGGAAAAAATCAGCCCCAGCATTTT. This codes for CARSSAWDGKNQPQHF.

This clonotype occurred many times. The chain employs TRBV10-3 and TRBJ2-7, with D uncertain. The CDR3 length is 13 residues. Between the trimmed V and J ends, which lost 6 bases and 2 bases, there was a span of 11 bases. From germline, CDR1 is ENHRY and CDR2 SYGVKD. CDR3 in amino acids: CAIRSVGPYEQYF. The CDR3, as DNA: TGTGCCATCAGATCGGTAGGCCCCTACGAGCAGTACTTC.

This clonotype has more than one count but fewer than ten. This rearrangement joins TRBV7-2 to TRBJ1-2; D call uncertain. CDR3 size: 10 residues. With 10 bases removed from V and 6 bases from J, the gap between germline ends came to 9 bases. Germline CDR1 and CDR2: SGHTA and FQGNSA. CDR3 DNA: TGTGCCACTCCCGCGGATGGCTACACCTTC. The encoded protein is CATPADGYTF.

This clonotype came up many times. CDR3 DNA sequence: TGTGCCAGCAGCTTAATGGGGGGACTGATCTACGAGCAGTACTTC. It yields the protein CASSLMGGLIYEQYF. The V and J genes are TRBV11-2 and TRBJ2-7; tentatively, D is TRBD2 (6 bases). There are 15 residues in the CDR3. Germline assignment: CDR1 SGHAT and CDR2 FQNNGV. V dropped 2 bases and J dropped 3 bases, with 14 bases sitting between them.

This clonotype was found many times. The CDR3 is CASSTTGSSYEQYF. The CDR3, as DNA: TGTGCCAGCTCAACGACTGGGAGCTCCTACGAGCAGTACTTC. This chain connects TRBV18 to TRBJ2-7; tentatively, D is TRBD2 (5 bases). Trimming shortened V by 5 bases and J by 0 bases, and 11 bases separated the two germline ends. Germline loops: CDR1 KGHSH, CDR2 LQKENI. CDR3 length: 14 residues.

This sequence joins TRBV3-1 and TRBJ2-7; D is perhaps TRBD2 (7 bases). Germline CDR1 reads LGHDT; CDR2 reads YNNKEL (reference sequence). Trimming removed 0 bases at V and 3 bases at J, with 18 bases between. The CDR3 spans 17 residues. The CDR3 sequence: CASSQDRRGAGGYEQYF. Here the CDR3 DNA reads TGTGCCAGCAGCCAAGATCGACGGGGGGCGGGTGGCTACGAGCAGTACTTC.

The chain uses TRBV13 and TRBJ2-7, with D unresolved. V lost 3 bases and J 6 bases, leaving 9 bases between the germline ends. The CDR3 has 12 residues. Germline CDR1 is PRHDT and CDR2 is FYEKMQ (reference sequence). The CDR3 spells CASSFRLGEQYF. The CDR3 DNA sequence: TGTGCCAGCAGCTTTCGGCTGGGCGAGCAGTACTTC.